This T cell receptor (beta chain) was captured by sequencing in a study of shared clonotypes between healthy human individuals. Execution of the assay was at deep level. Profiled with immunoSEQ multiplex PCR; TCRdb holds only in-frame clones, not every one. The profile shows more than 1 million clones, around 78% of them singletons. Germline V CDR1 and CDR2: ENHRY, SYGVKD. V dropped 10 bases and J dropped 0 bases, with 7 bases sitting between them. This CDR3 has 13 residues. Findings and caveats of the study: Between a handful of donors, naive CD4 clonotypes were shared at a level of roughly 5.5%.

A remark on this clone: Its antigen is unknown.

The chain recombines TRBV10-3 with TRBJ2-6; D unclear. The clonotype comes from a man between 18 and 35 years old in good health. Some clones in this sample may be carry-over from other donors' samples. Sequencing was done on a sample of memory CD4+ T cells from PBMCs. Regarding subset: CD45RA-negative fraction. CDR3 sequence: CATYISGANVLTF. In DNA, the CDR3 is TGTGCCACCTATATCTCTGGGGCCAACGTCCTGACTTTC.